In its sample, the clone carrying this T cell receptor beta chain was seen a few times. The junction shows a germline mismatch at one end, possibly a read error. This sample is drawn from a study of shared clonotypes between healthy human individuals. The CDR3 extends over 8 amino acids. CDR1 is GTSNPN and CDR2 is SVGIG in the germline V gene (reference sequence). Clones were read by immunoSEQ multiplex PCR, and TCRdb kept only the in-frame ones, dropping some. This table holds some 1 million clones, around 75% found once. This sequence was found in a man between 18 and 29 years old in good health. The chain recombines TRBV30 with TRBJ1-2; D remains ambiguous. The sequenced sample consisted of memory CD4+ T cells sorted from blood. Subset here: CD45RA-negative fraction. DNA for the CDR3: TGTGCCTGGGGGTCTTCCCGCTTC. It specifies CAWGSSRF.